One sample yielded the 31 T cell receptor beta chains listed below, sequenced in a study of cytomegalovirus exposure and HLA in healthy donors. PCR was performed using 60 Vbeta and 13 Jbeta primers. TCRdb keeps only in-frame clones here, not all; method: immunoSEQ multiplex PCR. The data show around 170,000 clones, roughly 80% seen once. Sequencing was carried out using PBMCs. The receptor source for this set is a man in his forties or fifties in good health and CMV-seropositive.

This clone occurred once. V gene TRBV4-1 combines with J gene TRBJ2-1; 8 nucleotides line up with TRBD1. The CDR3 totals 15 residues. CDR1 is MGHRA, CDR2 YSYEKL, per germline. Trimming at V came to 1 base and at J to 9 bases, leaving 8 bases not matched to a gene. CDR3 coding DNA: TGCGCCAGCAGCCAAGCGGGACAGGTAGGGACTGAGCAGTTCTTC. Amino acids: CASSQAGQVGTEQFF.

This chain connects TRBV6-5 to TRBJ1-5, with D possibly matching TRBD1 (6 bases). V lost 0 bases and J 2 bases, leaving 8 bases between the germline ends. This CDR3 comprises 15 residues. Germline CDR1 and CDR2: MNHEY and SVGAGI. This chain's CDR3 is CASSYSYRGNQPQHF. DNA for the CDR3: TGTGCCAGCAGTTACTCCTACAGGGGCAATCAGCCCCAGCATTTT.

The genes are TRBV5-4 and TRBJ2-2; possible D gene TRBD2, 5 bases. The CDR3 totals 15 residues. Germline assignment: CDR1 SGHNT and CDR2 YYREEE (reference sequence). Trimming stripped 6 bases from V and 0 bases from J, with 12 bases between. Written as DNA, the CDR3 is TGTGCCAGCACCTGGAGCGGCGCGAACACCGGGGAGCTGTTTTTT. This gives the protein CASTWSGANTGELFF. The full variable domain, its missing parts supplied by reference TRBV5-4 and TRBJ2-2, is ETGVTQSPTHLIKTRGQQVTLRCSSQSGHNTVSWYQQALGQGPQFIFQYYREEENGRGNFPPRFSGLQFPNYSSELNVNALELDDSALYLCASTWSGANTGELFFGEGSRLTVL.

As concerns this clone: One end of the junction is discordant with germline, which a read error may explain. The chain uses TRBV9 and TRBJ2-7; maybe TRBD1 (5 bases). Germline CDR1 and CDR2: SGDLS and YYNGEE. This CDR3 has 16 residues. The CDR3 is CASSAGRAGPSSEQYF. The CDR3 region has the DNA TGTGCCAGCAGCGCGGGTAGGGCAGGGCCTTCCTCCGAGCAGTACTTC. The whole variable domain, filled in from reference TRBV9 and TRBJ2-7, reads DSGVTQTPKHLITATGQRVTLRCSPRSGDLSVYWYQQSLDQGLQFLIQYYNGEERAKGNILERFSAQQFPDLHSELNLSSLELGDSALYFCASSAGRAGPSSEQYFGPGTRLTVT.

This clone occurred once. The rearrangement uses TRBV30 and TRBJ2-7; D not certain. Germline-derived CDR1 and CDR2 are GTSNPN and SVGIG (reference sequence). V lost 2 bases to trimming and J lost 4 bases, with 6 bases between them. This CDR3 has 11 residues. For the CDR3, the DNA is TGTGCCTGGAGTCGAGCTTACGAGCAGTACTTC. This gives the protein CAWSRAYEQYF.

This clone has more than one count but fewer than ten. The genes are TRBV13 and TRBJ2-7; TRBD1 matches at 10 bases. CDR1 and CDR2 from the germline V gene are PRHDT and FYEKMQ (reference sequence). This CDR3 region has 14 residues. The J segment lost 3 bases and the V segment lost 5 bases, leaving 4 bases of the junction unmatched. The CDR3 sequence is CASSPDRGNYEQYF. The CDR3 DNA is TGTGCCAGCAGCCCGGACAGGGGGAACTACGAGCAGTACTTC.

The chain is built from TRBV4-2 and TRBJ1-2; a possible D gene is TRBD1 (5 bases). This CDR3 region has 14 residues. V shed 0 bases and J shed 7 bases, with 12 bases lying between them. The germline gives CDR1 LGHNA, CDR2 YNFKEQ. CDR3 amino acids: CASSQDPRAFGYTF. DNA of the CDR3: TGTGCCAGCAGCCAAGATCCCAGGGCTTTTGGCTACACCTTC.

The V gene is TRBV4-1, the J gene TRBJ2-7; 8 bases are shared with TRBD2. Germline CDR1 reads MGHRA; CDR2 reads YSYEKL. This CDR3 spans 18 amino acids. J lost 0 bases, V lost 0 bases, and 10 bases had no gene match. The CDR3 protein is CASSQDRGRGLGSYEQYF. CDR3 nucleotide sequence: TGCGCCAGCAGCCAAGATCGAGGGAGGGGACTAGGCTCCTACGAGCAGTACTTC.

The chain is built from TRBV28 and TRBJ2-7, with 8 bases lining up with TRBD1. The CDR3 consists of 14 residues. The V segment lost 1 base and the J segment 2 bases; nucleotides outside the gene matches: 1. Per the germline V gene, CDR1 is MDHEN and CDR2 is SYDVKM. This chain's CDR3 is CASSLLTGAYEQYF. The DNA of the CDR3 is TGTGCCAGCAGTTTATTGACAGGGGCCTACGAGCAGTACTTC.

The chain has TRBV9 and TRBJ2-1; 10 bases map to TRBD2. The V gene's germline CDR1 is SGDLS and CDR2 YYNGEE. This CDR3 comprises 19 residues. After removal of 0 bases from V and 0 bases from J, the junction contained 9 bases not matched to a gene. The CDR3 sequence: CASSVGPAGGPSSYNEQFF. For the CDR3, the DNA is TGTGCCAGCAGCGTAGGCCCAGCGGGGGGGCCTAGCTCCTACAATGAGCAGTTCTTC.

A few counts support this clone. J is TRBJ1-5 and V is TRBV19, with unresolved D. Trimming shortened V by 1 base and J by 5 bases, and 6 bases separated the two germline ends. Germline V CDR1 and CDR2: LNHDA, SQIVND (reference sequence). The CDR3 runs to 13 residues. DNA of the CDR3: TGTGCCAGTAGTATAGCCCCGTATCAGCCCCAGCATTTT. Its protein product is CASSIAPYQPQHF.

This rearrangement joins TRBV2 to TRBJ1-2; the match to TRBD1 covers 9 bases. J lost 7 bases, V lost 7 bases, and 10 bases had no gene match. Per the germline V gene, CDR1 is SNHLY and CDR2 is FYNNEI. The CDR3 spans 14 residues. The CDR3 loop reads CASKVRTGVLGYTF. CDR3 nucleotides: TGTGCCAGCAAGGTCCGGACAGGGGTCCTTGGCTACACCTTC.

Details on this clone: The sample holds other DNA sequences that translate to the same CDR3. The chain employs TRBV7-2 and TRBJ2-1; 7 bases fit TRBD1. Germline V gives CDR1 SGHTA, CDR2 FQGNSA. V lost 0 bases and J lost 2; bases outside the gene matches: 1. The CDR3 is 15 residues long. The CDR3 is CASSLATGTYNEQFF. In DNA, the CDR3 is TGTGCCAGCAGCTTAGCGACAGGGACCTACAATGAGCAGTTCTTC. The entire variable domain, with the rest obtained from reference TRBV7-2 and TRBJ2-1, is as follows: GAGVSQSPSNKVTEKGKDVELRCDPISGHTALYWYRQSLGQGLEFLIYFQGNSAPDKSGLPSDRFSAERTGGSVSTLTIQRTQQEDSAVYLCASSLATGTYNEQFFGPGTRLTVL.

The chain combines TRBV7-8 with TRBJ2-3; D is perhaps TRBD2 (6 bases). From germline, CDR1 is SGHVS and CDR2 FQNEAQ. Trimming took 0 bases from V and 3 from J, leaving 13 bases between them. The CDR3 has 16 amino acids. The CDR3 spells CASSLAGLLGTDTQYF. As DNA, the CDR3 is TGTGCCAGCAGCTTAGCGGGACTTCTTGGAACAGATACGCAGTATTTT.

This clone was counted a few times. The chain couples TRBV6-5 to TRBJ1-2; D gene uncertain. CDR1 and CDR2 from the germline V gene are MNHEY and SVGAGI. The CDR3 sequence is 11 residues long. Trimming cost V 4 bases and J 5 bases, with 5 bases left between them. Here the CDR3 reads CASSSGYGYTF. In nucleotides, the CDR3 is TGTGCCAGCAGTTCGGGGTATGGCTACACCTTC.

Comments on this clone: The identical CDR3 is also encoded by other nucleotide sequences in the sample. The CDR3 nucleotides are TGTGCCAGCAGTCGGACTAGCGGGGGGAACACCGGGGAGCTGTTTTTT. Its translation: CASSRTSGGNTGELFF. The V call is TRBV2, the J call TRBJ2-2, with 13 bases that match TRBD2. Germline V gene data show CDR1 as SNHLY and CDR2 as FYNNEI. V gave up 5 bases and J gave up 1 base; unmatched junction bases: 1. This CDR3 spans 16 amino acids. The complete variable domain, with remaining parts taken from reference TRBV2 and TRBJ2-2, reads EPEVTQTPSHQVTQMGQEVILRCVPISNHLYFYWYRQILGQKVEFLVSFYNNEISEKSEIFDDQFSVERPDGSNFTLKIRSTKLEDSAMYFCASSRTSGGNTGELFFGEGSRLTVL.

The chain recombines TRBV7-2 with TRBJ1-2, with 8 bases lining up with TRBD1. The CDR3 is 18 residues long. CDR1 and CDR2 from the germline V gene are SGHTA and FQGNSA. With 1 base clipped from V and 5 bases from J, the junction kept 15 bases outside the gene matches. CDR3 in amino acids: CASSLGGTGTPSGYGYTF. The CDR3 DNA reads TGTGCCAGCAGCTTAGGGGGGACAGGCACCCCCTCGGGTTATGGCTACACCTTC.

The gene calls are TRBV27 and TRBJ1-5; 8 nucleotides align to TRBD1. There are 17 residues in the CDR3. V dropped 2 bases and J dropped 4; count of bases not matched to a gene: 10. From germline, CDR1 is MNHEY and CDR2 SMNVEV (reference sequence). The CDR3 region has the DNA TGTGCCAGCAGTTTACGGACAGGGAGGGGAGGTAATCAGCCCCAGCATTTT. This translates into CASSLRTGRGGNQPQHF.

This chain joins TRBV6-5 and TRBJ2-1, with 9 bases aligning to TRBD2. The CDR3 runs to 16 residues. The germline V gene encodes CDR1 MNHEY and CDR2 SVGAGI. After removal of 0 bases from V and 4 bases from J, the junction contained 4 bases not matched to a gene. CDR3 region: CASSYSGGGEYNEQFF. CDR3 coding DNA: TGTGCCAGCAGTTACTCAGGCGGGGGGGAGTACAATGAGCAGTTCTTC.

This chain connects TRBV28 to TRBJ1-4; maybe TRBD1 (5 bases). Trimming removed 4 bases at V and 0 bases at J, with 21 bases between. The CDR3 sequence is 19 residues long. The germline V gene encodes CDR1 MDHEN and CDR2 SYDVKM. CDR3 in DNA: TGTGCCAGCAGTTCCTTCCTAAGGCGGGACCTCTCAACTAATGAAAAACTGTTTTTT. Translated, it gives CASSSFLRRDLSTNEKLFF.

This chain connects TRBV19 to TRBJ1-4; 8 bases map to TRBD1. The CDR3 is 13 amino acids. V was clipped by 8 bases and J by 7 bases; unmatched bases: 6. Germline V lookup: CDR1 LNHDA, CDR2 SQIVND (reference sequence). CDR3 residues: CASLDRVIEKLFF. In DNA, the CDR3 is TGTGCCAGTTTGGACAGGGTCATTGAAAAACTGTTTTTT.

The chain is built from TRBV27 and TRBJ1-1, with 9 bases lining up with TRBD1. The CDR3 contains 15 residues. Germline-derived CDR1 and CDR2 are MNHEY and SMNVEV (reference sequence). J lost 0 bases, V lost 5 bases, and 4 bases had no gene match. The CDR3 region is CASSARQGVNTEAFF. Here the CDR3 DNA reads TGTGCCAGCAGTGCCCGACAGGGGGTGAACACTGAAGCTTTCTTT.

The gene calls are TRBV9 and TRBJ2-3, with TRBD2 identical over 8 bases. The CDR3 extends over 16 amino acids. J was trimmed by 1 base and V by 2 bases; bases with no gene match: 6. Germline CDR1 is SGDLS and CDR2 is YYNGEE. The CDR3 region is CASSVSGASRTDTQYF. The CDR3, as DNA: TGTGCCAGCAGCGTTAGCGGGGCGAGCCGCACAGATACGCAGTATTTT. Complete variable domain (other parts from reference TRBV9 and TRBJ2-3): DSGVTQTPKHLITATGQRVTLRCSPRSGDLSVYWYQQSLDQGLQFLIQYYNGEERAKGNILERFSAQQFPDLHSELNLSSLELGDSALYFCASSVSGASRTDTQYFGPGTRLTVL.

The rearrangement links TRBV18 to TRBJ2-7, with TRBD1 identical over 8 bases. The V gene's germline CDR1 is KGHSH and CDR2 LQKENI. This CDR3 comprises 14 residues. V trimming: 6 bases; J trimming: 2 bases; junction bases outside the gene matches: 6. CDR3 sequence: CASSGTGLTYEQYF. CDR3 DNA sequence: TGTGCCAGCTCCGGGACAGGTCTTACCTACGAGCAGTACTTC. Complete variable domain (other parts from reference TRBV18 and TRBJ2-7): NAGVMQNPRHLVRRRGQEARLRCSPMKGHSHVYWYRQLPEEGLKFMVYLQKENIIDESGMPKERFSAEFPKEGPSILRIQQVVRGDSAAYFCASSGTGLTYEQYFGPGTRLTVT.

This clone appeared a few times. The chain links TRBV6-5 to TRBJ2-7; a possible D gene is TRBD1 (6 bases). Trimming took off 5 bases at V and 2 bases at J, with 10 bases between the two ends. This CDR3 has 13 residues. Germline V gene data show CDR1 as MNHEY and CDR2 as SVGAGI. The CDR3 is CASSHRVAYEQYF. The CDR3 DNA reads TGTGCCAGCAGTCACAGGGTAGCCTACGAGCAGTACTTC.

The rearrangement uses TRBV7-2 and TRBJ1-5, with D unclear. The germline CDR1 and CDR2 sequences are SGHTA and FQGNSA. The CDR3 consists of 15 residues. V lost 6 bases, J lost 4 bases, and 16 bases lay in between. The CDR3 protein is CASSYDADGNQPQHF. In DNA form, the CDR3 reads TGTGCCAGCAGTTACGACGCGGATGGAAATCAGCCCCAGCATTTT.

The V call is TRBV7-2, the J call TRBJ2-5; 8 positions agree with TRBD2. The trim removed 5 bases at V and 3 bases at J, leaving 2 bases unmatched. This CDR3 region has 13 residues. Germline values: CDR1 SGHTA, CDR2 FQGNSA. In nucleotides, the CDR3 is TGTGCCAGCAGCCGTAGCGGGGAAGAGACCCAGTACTTC. This codes for CASSRSGEETQYF. Using reference TRBV7-2 and TRBJ2-5 for the parts outside the CDR3, the full variable domain is GAGVSQSPSNKVTEKGKDVELRCDPISGHTALYWYRQSLGQGLEFLIYFQGNSAPDKSGLPSDRFSAERTGGSVSTLTIQRTQQEDSAVYLCASSRSGEETQYFGPGTRLLVL.

The chain carries TRBV5-1 and TRBJ1-2; D might be TRBD1 (5 bases). Germline CDR1 reads SGHRS; CDR2 reads YFSETQ. Trimming removed 0 bases at V and 4 bases at J, with 10 bases between. The CDR3 length is 14 residues. The CDR3: CASSLAGGTYGYTF. In DNA, the CDR3 is TGCGCCAGCAGCTTGGCCGGAGGGACCTATGGCTACACCTTC. Complete variable domain (other parts from reference TRBV5-1 and TRBJ1-2): KAGVTQTPRYLIKTRGQQVTLSCSPISGHRSVSWYQQTPGQGLQFLFEYFSETQRNKGNFPGRFSGRQFSNSRSEMNVSTLELGDSALYLCASSLAGGTYGYTFGSGTRLTVV.

This chain uses TRBV9 with TRBJ2-3; D gene uncertain. CDR1 and CDR2 (germline): SGDLS, YYNGEE. The V end was cut by 3 bases, the J end by 4 bases, with 15 bases between. The CDR3 extends over 15 amino acids. DNA of the CDR3: TGTGCCAGCAGCGCCCGCATCACCTCGGCAGATACGCAGTATTTT. Translation gives CASSARITSADTQYF.

The rearrangement links TRBV27 to TRBJ2-5; 11 positions match TRBD2. V shed 6 bases and J 4 bases; nucleotides not matched to a gene: 7. Per germline, CDR1 MNHEY and CDR2 SMNVEV (reference sequence). This CDR3 has 15 residues. This chain's CDR3 is CASSLAGGPGETQYF. CDR3 bases: TGTGCCAGCAGCTTAGCGGGGGGGCCGGGAGAGACCCAGTACTTC.

V and J are TRBV27 and TRBJ2-3; D perhaps matches TRBD1 (5 bases). Trimming stripped 5 bases from V and 1 base from J, with 10 bases between. The germline gives CDR1 MNHEY, CDR2 SMNVEV (reference sequence). CDR3 size: 14 residues. Here the CDR3 DNA reads TGTGCCAGCAGTGCCTCCAGGGGCACAGATACGCAGTATTTT. As protein: CASSASRGTDTQYF.